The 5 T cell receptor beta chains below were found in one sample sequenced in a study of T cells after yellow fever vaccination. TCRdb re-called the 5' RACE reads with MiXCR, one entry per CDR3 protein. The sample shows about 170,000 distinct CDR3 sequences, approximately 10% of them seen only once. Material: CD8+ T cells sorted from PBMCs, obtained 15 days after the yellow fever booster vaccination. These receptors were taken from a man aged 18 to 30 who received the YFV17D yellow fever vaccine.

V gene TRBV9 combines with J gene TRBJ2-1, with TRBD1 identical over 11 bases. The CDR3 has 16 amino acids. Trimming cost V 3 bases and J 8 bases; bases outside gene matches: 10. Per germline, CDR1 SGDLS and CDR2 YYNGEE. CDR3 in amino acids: CASSGTGGGLSDEQFF. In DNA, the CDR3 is TGTGCCAGCAGCGGGACAGGGGGCGGATTAAGCGATGAGCAGTTCTTC.

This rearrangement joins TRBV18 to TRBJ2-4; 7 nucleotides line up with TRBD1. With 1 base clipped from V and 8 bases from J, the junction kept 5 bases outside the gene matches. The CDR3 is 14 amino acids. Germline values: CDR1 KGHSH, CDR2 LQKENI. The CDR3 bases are TGTGCCAGCTCACCACGAGGGGGCCGGGACATTCAGTACTTC. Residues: CASSPRGGRDIQYF.

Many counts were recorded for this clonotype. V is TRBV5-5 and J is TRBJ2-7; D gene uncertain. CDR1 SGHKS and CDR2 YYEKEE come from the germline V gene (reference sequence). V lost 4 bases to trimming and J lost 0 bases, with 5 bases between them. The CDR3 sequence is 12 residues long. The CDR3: CASSTSSYEQYV. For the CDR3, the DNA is TGTGCCAGCAGCACGAGCTCCTACGAGCAGTACGTC.

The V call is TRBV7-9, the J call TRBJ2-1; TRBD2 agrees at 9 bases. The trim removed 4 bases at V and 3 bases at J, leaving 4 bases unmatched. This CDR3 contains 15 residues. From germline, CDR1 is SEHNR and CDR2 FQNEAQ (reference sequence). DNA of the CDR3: TGTGCCAGCAGCTCCGGGACTAGCAACTACAATGAGCAGTTCTTC. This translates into CASSSGTSNYNEQFF.

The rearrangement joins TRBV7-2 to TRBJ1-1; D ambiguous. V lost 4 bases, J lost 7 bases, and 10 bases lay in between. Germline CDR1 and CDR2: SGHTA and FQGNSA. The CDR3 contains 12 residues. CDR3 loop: CASSSSPFEAFF. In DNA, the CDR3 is TGTGCCAGCAGCTCAAGTCCTTTTGAAGCTTTCTTT.